The subject of this entry is one TCR beta chain. There is no known antigen for this receptor. Base-call qualities are not available, and no considerably larger clone is one nucleotide away. These data belong to a study of blood T cell repertoires in COVID-19 (TCRdb year 2020). Looking at the study overall: The collaborator samples originated in the United States, Italy and Spain and spanned the acute and convalescent phases of COVID-19. The sample metadata nearly always contained a de-identified subject ID, COVID-19 status, age in years and sex. The dataset comprised deeply sampled blood TCRbeta repertoires from subjects exposed to, actively infected with, or recovered from COVID-19. HLA class I and class II types, where available, came from metadata supplied by the sample provider rather than from assay-based typing. The samples were drawn from the first 160 participants of the ongoing ImmuneRACE study and from 1,254 subjects provided by 6 global collaborators. The prospective study material was composed of cDNA or gDNA derived from T cells, B-cell-depleted T cells, or PBMCs. The repertoires were made available in a free public database intended to serve as a resource for research on the immune response to SARS-CoV-2.

Collaborating institutions collected whole blood in K2EDTA tubes following their own protocols. Collaborator samples were shipped for TCRbeta analysis as frozen whole blood, isolated PBMCs, or DNA extracted from either sample type. What the research found in general, with its limitations: Clinical and demographic metadata were provided uncurated, with the amount varying by source and participant.

The immunoSEQ Assay, a bias-controlled multiplex PCR, was used to amplify TCRbeta CDR3 regions from genomic DNA. Per the original workflow: Within the assay, amplification of reference gene primers was used to estimate how many nucleated cells each sample contained. Sequence reads were collapsed and filtered to measure the absolute abundance of every unique TCRbeta CDR3 rearrangement. For each sample, productive Simpson clonality was calculated as the square root of Simpson's diversity index across productive rearrangements. Not all clones reach the TCRdb copy of this immuneACCESS table, which keeps in-frame sequences only. Checked studies attribute under half of the gap to unresolved V genes and leave the rest unexplained. The DNA gave D and trimming, while V, J and clone size come from that table. In this sample the table shows about 86,000 clones, around 80% of which occur a single time. Roughly 30% of the sample is taken by the ten largest.

The CDR3 runs 17 amino acids, cysteine and phenylalanine included. Only the CDR3 region is kept as DNA, spanning 51 bases read in frame from base 1. Reading the germline V gene (reference sequence) gives CDR1 LNHNV and CDR2 YYDKDF. At the junction V is shortened by 2 bases and J by 3 bases, with 14 bases in between. The sequence came from a woman over 75 with active or convalescent COVID-19. The rearranged segments are TRBV15 and TRBJ2-6, with the D gene too uncertain to name. The sequencing sample was made of peripheral blood. The CDR3 in this case is CATSRPRPSYGANVLTF. The nucleotide sequence reads as follows: TGTGCCACCAGCAGACCCCGACCTAGTTATGGGGCCAACGTCCTGACTTTC.